This T cell receptor (beta chain) was sequenced during a study of blood T cell repertoires in COVID-19. Study at large: Whether acute or convalescent, the COVID-19 samples came from the United States, Italy and Spain. PBMCs, B-cell-depleted T cells, or T cells were the source of the cDNA or gDNA that made up the material.

Original handling: The assay estimated nucleated cells by amplifying reference gene primers. The assay was immunoSEQ multiplex PCR, and TCRdb's table has in-frame clones only and misses some. V and J calls and clone size come straight from that table; D and trimming were deduced from the DNA. The sample holds around 15,000 clones, around 79% seen once. The CDR3 is 15 residues long. Germline CDR1 and CDR2: SGHRS and YFSETQ. Trimming cost V 2 bases and J 2 bases, with 13 bases left between them. The sequenced sample was peripheral blood. The receptor was isolated from a woman in her 70s with active COVID-19. This chain joins TRBV5-1 and TRBJ2-5, with D unresolved. The CDR3 bases are TGCGCCAGCAGCTTACGGAGTCGCAATCAAGAGACCCAGTACTTC. This sequence encodes CASSLRSRNQETQYF.